This T cell receptor (beta chain) was identified during a study of T-cell reconstitution after alpha-beta-depleted transplantation in children. A library of TCRbeta sequences, prepared with unique molecular identifiers, was generated. A single record per CDR3 protein comes from TCRdb applying MiXCR to the PCR reads. This sample yields 350,000 to 450,000 distinct CDR3 sequences, of which about a fifth are seen a single time; around 4% belongs to the top ten. The CDR3 runs to 16 residues. V lost 3 bases and J 3 bases, leaving 14 bases between the germline ends. The V and J genes are TRBV12-3 or TRBV12-4 and TRBJ1-4; possibly TRBD1 for D (6 bases). This sequence was found in a human donor who donated a stem cell graft to a child with acute myeloid leukemia. Sequencing used PBMCs from the stem cell graft donor, obtained from the stem cell graft. The CDR3 DNA sequence: TGTGCCAGCAGTTTGCTCAGGGGCCGCCCTAATGAAAAACTGTTTTTT. It translates to CASSLLRGRPNEKLFF.